These 26 T cell receptor beta chains originate from one sample sequenced in a study of prognosis after radiotherapy for stage I lung cancer. By two-round multiplex PCR, the TCR beta CDR3 was amplified from genomic DNA. Primers specific to each TRBV and TRBJ gene drove first-round PCR. TCRdb used MiXCR to reprocess the multiplex PCR reads, holding one entry per CDR3 protein. The sample has over 45,000 distinct CDR3 sequences, more than 20% seen once. The specimen comprised PBMCs, sampled before or after stereotactic body radiation therapy (not recorded which). These TCRs come from a donor older than 45 with non-small cell lung cancer.

In this sample, this clonotype turned up many times. The chain is built from TRBV10-3 and TRBJ1-4; 7 bases are shared with TRBD1. The germline gives CDR1 ENHRY, CDR2 SYGVKD. The CDR3 has 14 residues. With V trimmed by 6 bases and J by 8 bases, 9 bases remained unmatched. The CDR3: CAIRGTAEGEKLFF. In DNA, the CDR3 is TGTGCCATCAGAGGGACAGCCGAGGGGGAAAAACTGTTTTTT.

This clonotype appeared many times. J is TRBJ1-2 and V is TRBV7-9, with no clear D. Germline CDR1 reads SEHNR; CDR2 reads FQNEAQ (reference sequence). This CDR3 has 12 residues. Trimming removed 4 bases at V and 6 bases at J, with 9 bases between. Here the CDR3 reads CASSSQRDGYTF. As DNA, the CDR3 is TGTGCCAGCAGCTCTCAAAGAGATGGCTACACCTTC.

This clonotype was recorded at least ten times. The CDR3 sequence: CAISESATSGANVLTF. Here the CDR3 DNA reads TGTGCCATCAGTGAGTCGGCTACCTCTGGGGCCAACGTCCTGACTTTC. This chain uses TRBV10-3 with TRBJ2-6; D remains unclear. V lost 0 bases, J lost 0 bases, and 6 bases lay in between. CDR1 is ENHRY and CDR2 is SYGVKD in the germline V gene. The CDR3 spans 16 residues.

This clonotype was detected ten times or more. This chain connects TRBV5-5 to TRBJ1-2; 7 nucleotides agree with TRBD1. Looked up from germline, CDR1 is SGHKS and CDR2 is YYEKEE (reference sequence). V was pared by 3 bases and J by 2 bases, with 7 bases of the junction left unmatched. The CDR3 loop spans 15 amino acids. DNA for the CDR3: TGTGCCAGCAGCTCCGGAGGGGGCTCCAACTATGGCTACACCTTC. Residues: CASSSGGGSNYGYTF.

Ten or more counts support this clonotype. This sequence joins TRBV6-1 and TRBJ2-1; 7 bases line up with TRBD2. The CDR3 totals 15 residues. With V trimmed by 5 bases and J by 6 bases, 10 bases remained unmatched. CDR1 and CDR2 (germline): MNHNS, SASEGT. The CDR3 region is CASSPRGSGPNEQFF. The CDR3 DNA follows: TGTGCCAGCAGTCCCCGGGGTAGCGGGCCCAATGAGCAGTTCTTC.

This clonotype was counted only a few times. The chain is built from TRBV5-4 and TRBJ2-7, with D possibly being TRBD1 (5 bases). Germline assignment: CDR1 SGHNT and CDR2 YYREEE (reference sequence). The CDR3 spans 15 residues. V dropped 0 bases and J dropped 6 bases, with 16 bases sitting between them. CDR3 residues: CASSLAGSGFGEQYF. For the CDR3, the DNA is TGTGCCAGCAGCTTGGCAGGGTCTGGGTTTGGCGAGCAGTACTTC.

In nucleotides, the CDR3 is TGTGCCAGAAGTTACCCCGGGACAGGGGGGTTCACCGGGGAGCTGTTTTTT. Residues: CARSYPGTGGFTGELFF. The chain employs TRBV6-1 and TRBJ2-2, with TRBD1 matching 11 bases. V dropped 9 bases and J dropped 4; count of bases not matched to a gene: 13. This CDR3 contains 17 residues. Germline-derived CDR1 and CDR2 are MNHNS and SASEGT.

At least ten counts were recorded for this clonotype. This rearrangement joins TRBV20-1 to TRBJ2-7; D gene uncertain. Per the germline V gene, CDR1 is DFQATT and CDR2 is SNEGSKA (reference sequence). CDR3 length: 14 residues. V lost 0 bases and J 4 bases, leaving 13 bases between the germline ends. CDR3 region: CSAREWQFHYEQYF. CDR3 sequence (DNA): TGCAGTGCTAGAGAATGGCAGTTTCATTACGAGCAGTACTTC.

This sequence joins TRBV19 and TRBJ1-5; D ambiguous. CDR1 and CDR2 (germline): LNHDA, SQIVND (reference sequence). The CDR3 has 12 amino acids. Deletions cut 11 bases from V and 2 bases from J, with 10 bases between. CDR3 in DNA: TGTGCCGGGTGTGTGGGCAATCAGCCCCAGCATTTT. It is translated as CAGCVGNQPQHF.

The sample holds many counts of this clonotype. The gene calls are TRBV28 and TRBJ1-1, with TRBD1 as a possible D gene (6 bases). The germline gives CDR1 MDHEN, CDR2 SYDVKM. V lost 5 bases and J 1 base, leaving 17 bases between the germline ends. This CDR3 comprises 16 residues. The CDR3: CASSPTGGGKNTEAFF. The CDR3 DNA reads TGTGCCAGCAGTCCCACGGGGGGGGGCAAGAACACTGAAGCTTTCTTT.

With regard to this clonotype: This clone may be a read error of a much larger clone one base away. The V call is TRBV6-2 or TRBV6-3, the J call TRBJ2-4, with D perhaps given as TRBD1 or TRBD2 (5 bases each). The V gene lost 7 bases and the J gene lost 2 bases, with 12 bases spanning the gap. The CDR3 has 14 amino acids. Germline loops: CDR1 MNHEY, CDR2 SVGEGT. The CDR3 here is CASTPGATKNIQYF. CDR3 coding DNA: TGTGCCAGCACTCCCGGGGCAACCAAAAACATTCAGTACTTC.

This clonotype was seen repeatedly, ten times or more. This chain links TRBV20-1 with TRBJ1-1; TRBD1 matches at 8 bases. Germline V gene data show CDR1 as DFQATT and CDR2 as SNEGSKA (reference sequence). V gave up 2 bases and J gave up 4 bases; unmatched junction bases: 6. The CDR3 has 14 amino acids. CDR3 residues: CSARRDRSFTEAFF. Written as DNA, the CDR3 is TGCAGTGCTAGACGGGACAGGTCTTTCACTGAAGCTTTCTTT.

As concerns this clonotype: One end of the junction is discordant with germline, which a read error may explain. The chain carries TRBV20-1 and TRBJ1-5; D may be TRBD1 (5 bases). The CDR3 totals 13 residues. Germline assignment: CDR1 DFQATT and CDR2 SNEGSKA (reference sequence). CDR3: CSVQGYSIQPQHF. CDR3 DNA sequence: TGCAGTGTCCAGGGTTACAGCATTCAGCCCCAGCATTTT.

The V and J genes are TRBV12-3 or TRBV12-4 and TRBJ1-1; TRBD1 matches 7 bases. With 1 base clipped from V and 4 bases from J, the junction kept 9 bases outside the gene matches. The CDR3 extends over 16 amino acids. DNA of the CDR3: TGTGCCAGCAGTTTAGACTTTGCCAGGGGGGTCACTGAAGCTTTCTTT. Residues: CASSLDFARGVTEAFF.

This clonotype has at least ten counts. The gene calls are TRBV6-1 and TRBJ2-5, with D perhaps matching TRBD1 (5 bases). V was trimmed by 6 bases and J by 3 bases, leaving 8 bases between them. There are 12 residues in the CDR3. Germline V gene sequence: CDR1 MNHNS, CDR2 SASEGT. The CDR3 nucleotides are TGTGCCAGCAGCATAGGGGAAGAGACCCAGTACTTC. Its protein is CASSIGEETQYF.

This clonotype showed up many times. The gene calls are TRBV19 and TRBJ2-5; D may match TRBD1 or TRBD2 (5 bases each). The length of the CDR3 is 15 residues. Trimming left V 6 bases short and J 5 bases short, with 19 bases between. The germline V gene encodes CDR1 LNHDA and CDR2 SQIVND (reference sequence). This chain's CDR3 is CASSPGPVGRETQYF. The CDR3 DNA reads TGTGCCAGTAGCCCGGGACCCGTAGGTAGGGAGACCCAGTACTTC.

In regard to this clonotype: A read error may explain this, as a much larger clone is one base away. The chain links TRBV9 to TRBJ2-1; D gene unclear. From germline, CDR1 is SGDLS and CDR2 YYNGEE. The CDR3 is made up of 14 amino acids. V lost 0 bases and J lost 10, with 14 bases in between. CDR3 sequence reads: CASSVVGSSTEQFF. For the CDR3, the DNA is TGTGCCAGCAGCGTAGTGGGCAGCTCAACCGAGCAGTTCTTC.

There are a few counts of this clonotype. One base away lies a much larger clone, so this may be a sequencing read error. The V and J genes are TRBV2 and TRBJ1-2, with D tentatively TRBD1 (5 bases). V lost 0 bases and J lost 3, with 17 bases in between. Germline V lookup: CDR1 SNHLY, CDR2 FYNNEI. The CDR3 extends over 17 amino acids. CDR3 in amino acids: CASSEALGRVLDYGYTF. The CDR3 coding sequence is TGTGCCAGCAGTGAAGCTTTGGGCAGGGTATTGGACTATGGCTACACCTTC.

This clonotype came up many times. The junction differs from germline at one of its ends, possibly a read error. The rearrangement links TRBV6-1 to TRBJ2-2, with D maybe TRBD2 (5 bases). Germline V gene lookup returns CDR1 MNHNS and CDR2 SASEGT. The CDR3 consists of 14 residues. Written as DNA, the CDR3 is TGTGCCAGCAGTGAGACGGTGGGTGTCGGGGAGCCGTTTTTT. Encoded protein: CASSETVGVGEPFF.

Remarks on this clonotype: This clone may be a read error of a much larger clone one base away. The gene calls are TRBV6-1 and TRBJ1-6; D is perhaps TRBD1 (5 bases). The CDR3 runs to 13 residues. CDR1 and CDR2 (germline): MNHNS, SASEGT. The CDR3 reads CASSAGSGSLLNF. CDR3 in DNA: TGTGCCAGCAGTGCAGGGTCTGGTTCACTCCTCAACTTT.

This clonotype has a count of ten or more. This sequence joins TRBV15 and TRBJ2-1; TRBD2 matches at 9 bases. This CDR3 comprises 14 residues. Germline V gene sequence: CDR1 LNHNV, CDR2 YYDKDF (reference sequence). Losses at the gene ends were 3 bases for V and 10 bases for J; bases not matched to a gene: 7. CDR3 loop: CATSRTSGDTEQFF. The CDR3 nucleotides are TGTGCCACCAGCAGGACTAGCGGAGACACGGAGCAGTTCTTC.

This clonotype was counted many times. V is TRBV20-1 and J is TRBJ2-4; tentative D call: TRBD2 (5 bases). Trimming removed 2 bases at V and 2 bases at J, with 7 bases between. CDR1 is DFQATT and CDR2 is SNEGSKA in the germline V gene (reference sequence). The CDR3 sequence is 13 residues long. CDR3 in amino acids: CSARSGTKNIQYF. In DNA form, the CDR3 reads TGCAGTGCTAGATCGGGGACCAAAAACATTCAGTACTTC.

This clonotype was counted ten times or more. The chain combines TRBV5-1 with TRBJ1-2, with D unclear. From germline, CDR1 is SGHRS and CDR2 YFSETQ. The V end lost 2 bases, the J end lost 4 bases, and 9 bases lay between the germline ends. This CDR3 is 13 amino acids long. The CDR3 loop reads CASSFTSTYGYTF. As DNA, the CDR3 is TGCGCCAGCAGCTTTACTTCTACCTATGGCTACACCTTC.

Ten or more counts support this clonotype. V and J are TRBV7-9 and TRBJ1-4, with 8 positions matching TRBD1. V shed 1 base, J shed 10 bases, and the junction held 11 bases outside the gene matches. CDR1 SEHNR and CDR2 FQNEAQ come from the germline V gene (reference sequence). CDR3 size: 16 residues. In DNA form, the CDR3 reads TGTGCCAGCAGCTTAGTCCAGGGGGCCCTAATGGGAAAACTGTTTTTT. Translated, it gives CASSLVQGALMGKLFF.

On this clonotype itself: A much larger clone lies a single base off, so this may be a read error. The chain recombines TRBV5-8 with TRBJ1-6; 7 bases are shared with TRBD1. This CDR3 is 14 amino acids long. Germline V gene sequence: CDR1 SGHTS, CDR2 YDEGEE. V trimming: 3 bases; J trimming: 8 bases; junction bases outside the gene matches: 5. The DNA for the CDR3 is TGTGCCAGCAGCTCGGGACAGTCGTATTCACCCCTCCACTTT. It encodes CASSSGQSYSPLHF.

This clonotype was counted many times. The chain links TRBV6-1 to TRBJ1-1; D is uncertain. Germline V gene data show CDR1 as MNHNS and CDR2 as SASEGT. The CDR3 runs 15 residues. V lost 0 bases and J 1 base, leaving 9 bases between the germline ends. CDR3 bases: TGTGCCAGCAGTGAAGCGGAGTTCTCGAACACTGAAGCTTTCTTT. Its translation is CASSEAEFSNTEAFF.